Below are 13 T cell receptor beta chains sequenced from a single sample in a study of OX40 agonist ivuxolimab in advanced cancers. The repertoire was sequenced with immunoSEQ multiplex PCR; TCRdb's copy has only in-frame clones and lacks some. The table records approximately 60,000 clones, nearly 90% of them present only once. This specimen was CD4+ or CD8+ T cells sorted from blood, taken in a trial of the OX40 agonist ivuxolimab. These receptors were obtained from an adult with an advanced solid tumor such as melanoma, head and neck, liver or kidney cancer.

Here the CDR3 reads CASAEGGGTDTQYF. Written as DNA, the CDR3 is TGCGCCAGCGCGGAGGGGGGGGGCACAGATACGCAGTATTTT. The J gene is TRBJ2-3, the V gene TRBV4-3; a possible D gene is TRBD2 (7 bases). Per the germline V gene, CDR1 is LGHNA and CDR2 is YSLEER. Trimming took 8 bases from V and 1 from J, leaving 13 bases between them. The CDR3 covers 14 residues.

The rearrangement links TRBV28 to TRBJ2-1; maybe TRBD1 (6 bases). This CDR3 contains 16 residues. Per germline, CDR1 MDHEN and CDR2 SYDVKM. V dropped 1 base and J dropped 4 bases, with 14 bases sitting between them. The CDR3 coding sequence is TGTGCCAGCAGTTTATTAGCAGGGGCCGATTACAATGAGCAGTTCTTC. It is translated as CASSLLAGADYNEQFF. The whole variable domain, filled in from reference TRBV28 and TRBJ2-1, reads DVKVTQSSRYLVKRTGEKVFLECVQDMDHENMFWYRQDPGLGLRLIYFSYDVKMKEKGDIPEGYSVSREKKERFSLILESASTNQTSMYLCASSLLAGADYNEQFFGPGTRLTVL.

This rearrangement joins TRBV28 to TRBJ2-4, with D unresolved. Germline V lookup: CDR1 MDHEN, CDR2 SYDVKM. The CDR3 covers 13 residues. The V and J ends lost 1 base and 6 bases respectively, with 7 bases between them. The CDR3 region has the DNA TGTGCCAGCAGTTTATCCCCTTTAAACATTCAGTACTTC. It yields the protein CASSLSPLNIQYF. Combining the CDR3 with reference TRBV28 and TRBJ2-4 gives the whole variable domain DVKVTQSSRYLVKRTGEKVFLECVQDMDHENMFWYRQDPGLGLRLIYFSYDVKMKEKGDIPEGYSVSREKKERFSLILESASTNQTSMYLCASSLSPLNIQYFGAGTRLSVL.

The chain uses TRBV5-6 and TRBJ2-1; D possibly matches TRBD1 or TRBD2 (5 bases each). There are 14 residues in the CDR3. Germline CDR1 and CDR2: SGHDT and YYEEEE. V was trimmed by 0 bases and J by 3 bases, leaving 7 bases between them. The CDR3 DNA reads TGTGCCAGCAGCTTGGGAGGGGACTACAATGAGCAGTTCTTC. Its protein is CASSLGGDYNEQFF.

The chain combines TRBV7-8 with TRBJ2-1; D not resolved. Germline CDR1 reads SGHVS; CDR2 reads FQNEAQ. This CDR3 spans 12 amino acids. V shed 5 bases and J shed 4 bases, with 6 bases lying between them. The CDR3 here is CASSPGYNEQFF. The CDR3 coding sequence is TGTGCCAGCAGCCCCGGGTACAATGAGCAGTTCTTC.

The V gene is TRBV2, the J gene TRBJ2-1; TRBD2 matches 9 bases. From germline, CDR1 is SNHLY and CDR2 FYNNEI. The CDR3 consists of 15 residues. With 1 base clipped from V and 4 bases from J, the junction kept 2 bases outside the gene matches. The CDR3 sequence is CASSEVAGAYNEQFF. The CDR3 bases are TGTGCCAGCAGTGAAGTAGCGGGGGCTTACAATGAGCAGTTCTTC. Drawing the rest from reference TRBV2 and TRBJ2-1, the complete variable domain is EPEVTQTPSHQVTQMGQEVILRCVPISNHLYFYWYRQILGQKVEFLVSFYNNEISEKSEIFDDQFSVERPDGSNFTLKIRSTKLEDSAMYFCASSEVAGAYNEQFFGPGTRLTVL.

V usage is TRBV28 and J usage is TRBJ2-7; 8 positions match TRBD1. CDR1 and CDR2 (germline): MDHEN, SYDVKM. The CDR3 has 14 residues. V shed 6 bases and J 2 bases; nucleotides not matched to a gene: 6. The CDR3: CASRETGGPYEQYV. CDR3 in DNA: TGTGCCAGCAGAGAAACAGGGGGACCCTACGAGCAGTACGTC.

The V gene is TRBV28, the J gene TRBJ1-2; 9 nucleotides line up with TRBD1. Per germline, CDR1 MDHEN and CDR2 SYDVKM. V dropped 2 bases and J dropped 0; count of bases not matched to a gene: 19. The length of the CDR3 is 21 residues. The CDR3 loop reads CASSLSSIRDRATLANYGYTF. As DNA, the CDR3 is TGTGCCAGCAGTTTAAGCTCAATTAGGGACAGGGCGACGTTAGCTAACTATGGCTACACCTTC.

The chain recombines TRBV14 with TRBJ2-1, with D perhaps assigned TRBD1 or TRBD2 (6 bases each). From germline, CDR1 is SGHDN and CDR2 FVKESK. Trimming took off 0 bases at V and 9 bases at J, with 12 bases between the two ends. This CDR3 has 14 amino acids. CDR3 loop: CASSQESGGGEQFF. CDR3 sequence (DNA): TGTGCCAGCAGCCAAGAATCCGGGGGCGGTGAGCAGTTCTTC.

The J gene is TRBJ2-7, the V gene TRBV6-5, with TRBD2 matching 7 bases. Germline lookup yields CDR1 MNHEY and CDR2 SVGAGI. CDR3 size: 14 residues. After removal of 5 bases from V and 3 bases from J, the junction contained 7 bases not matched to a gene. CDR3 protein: CASSLGGGDYEQYF. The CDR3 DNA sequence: TGTGCCAGCAGTCTGGGTGGGGGGGACTACGAGCAGTACTTC.

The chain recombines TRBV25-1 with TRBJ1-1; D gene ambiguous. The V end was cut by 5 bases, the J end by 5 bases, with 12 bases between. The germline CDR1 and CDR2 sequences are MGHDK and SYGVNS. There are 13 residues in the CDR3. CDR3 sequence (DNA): TGTGCCAGCAGTCCCCAGTTAGGGACTGAAGCTTTCTTT. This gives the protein CASSPQLGTEAFF.

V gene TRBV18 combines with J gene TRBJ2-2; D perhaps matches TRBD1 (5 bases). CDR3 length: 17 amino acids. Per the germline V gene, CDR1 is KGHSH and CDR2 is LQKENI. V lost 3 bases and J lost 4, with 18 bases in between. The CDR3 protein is CASSPSPFRDFTGELFF. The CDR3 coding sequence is TGTGCCAGCTCACCTTCGCCTTTCAGGGATTTCACCGGGGAGCTGTTTTTT.

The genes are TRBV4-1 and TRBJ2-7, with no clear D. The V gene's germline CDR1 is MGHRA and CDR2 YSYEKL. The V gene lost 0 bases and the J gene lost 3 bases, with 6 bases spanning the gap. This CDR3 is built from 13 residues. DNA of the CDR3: TGCGCCAGCAGCCAAGAGTACGGCTACGAGCAGTACGTC. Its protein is CASSQEYGYEQYV.